The rows below give T cell receptor beta chains drawn from one sample of a study of shared clonotypes between healthy human individuals. Data came from immunoSEQ multiplex PCR; TCRdb stores just in-frame clones and leaves some out. The sample yields over 95,000 clones, about 71% seen once. The sequenced material came from memory CD8+ T cells sorted from blood. These receptors were obtained from a woman between 25 and 40 years old in good health. Each CDR3 is given with its conserved first and last residue. Each record gives: V gene, J gene, clone size, D gene, CDR3 length, CDR3 protein, CDR3 DNA. D genes are given only for firm matches. Expanded clones are given a class, and other clones once, few, many or no size at all.

V gene: TRBV6-4
J gene: TRBJ2-1
clone size: few
D gene: TRBD2
CDR3 length: 17
CDR3 protein: CASRRNDLAGGDNEQFF
CDR3 DNA: TGTGCCAGCAGACGAAACGACCTAGCGGGAGGCGACAATGAGCAGTTCTTC

V gene: TRBV29-1
J gene: TRBJ1-1
clone size: once
D gene: TRBD1
CDR3 length: 14
CDR3 protein: CSGGQGGENTEAFF
CDR3 DNA: TGCAGCGGAGGGCAAGGGGGCGAGAACACTGAAGCTTTCTTT

V gene: TRBV28
J gene: TRBJ1-3
clone size: NA
D gene: TRBD1
CDR3 length: 20
CDR3 protein: CASSLVIWDRVNDSGNTIYF
CDR3 DNA: TGTGCCAGCAGTTTAGTCATTTGGGACAGGGTCAACGATAGCGGAAACACCATATATTTT

V gene: TRBV25-1
J gene: TRBJ2-3
clone size: NA
D gene: NA
CDR3 length: 16
CDR3 protein: CASSEPSEKPTDTQYF
CDR3 DNA: TGTGCCAGCAGTGAGCCCTCAGAGAAACCCACAGATACGCAGTATTTT

V gene: TRBV7-9
J gene: TRBJ2-7
clone size: NA
D gene: TRBD1
CDR3 length: 15
CDR3 protein: CASSHGQGEGYEQYF
CDR3 DNA: TGCGCCAGCAGCCATGGACAGGGGGAGGGTTACGAGCAGTACTTC

V gene: TRBV7-9
J gene: TRBJ2-7
clone size: NA
D gene: TRBD1
CDR3 length: 13
CDR3 protein: CASSWGQGYEQYF
CDR3 DNA: TGTGCCAGCAGCTGGGGACAGGGGTACGAGCAGTACTTC

V gene: TRBV27
J gene: TRBJ1-1
clone size: few
D gene: NA
CDR3 length: 13
CDR3 protein: CASSLLGRTEAFF
CDR3 DNA: TGTGCCAGCAGTTTACTCGGGAGGACTGAAGCTTTCTTT

V gene: TRBV20-1
J gene: TRBJ2-1
clone size: many
D gene: NA
CDR3 length: 10
CDR3 protein: CSASHTEQFF
CDR3 DNA: TGCAGTGCTAGTCATACTGAGCAGTTCTTC

V gene: TRBV6-1
J gene: TRBJ2-7
clone size: many
D gene: NA
CDR3 length: 14
CDR3 protein: CASSPLGAAYEQYF
CDR3 DNA: TGTGCCAGCAGTCCGTTGGGGGCGGCGTACGAGCAGTACTTC

V gene: TRBV7-2
J gene: TRBJ2-1
clone size: NA
D gene: TRBD2
CDR3 length: 19
CDR3 protein: CASSLDVLAGVNSYNEQFF
CDR3 DNA: TGTGCCAGCAGCTTAGATGTCCTAGCGGGAGTAAACTCCTACAATGAGCAGTTCTTC

V gene: TRBV9
J gene: TRBJ1-2
clone size: many
D gene: TRBD1
CDR3 length: 16
CDR3 protein: CASSVELRDSPYGYTF
CDR3 DNA: TGTGCCAGCAGCGTAGAATTAAGGGACAGCCCCTATGGCTACACCTTC

V gene: TRBV7-9
J gene: TRBJ2-1
clone size: NA
D gene: TRBD2
CDR3 length: 15
CDR3 protein: CASSPRTSGRNEQFF
CDR3 DNA: TGTGCCAGCAGCCCAAGGACTAGCGGGAGAAACGAGCAGTTCTTC

V gene: TRBV28
J gene: TRBJ2-1
clone size: once
D gene: NA
CDR3 length: 17
CDR3 protein: CASLKWESGLNYNEQFF
CDR3 DNA: TGTGCCAGTTTAAAGTGGGAGAGTGGACTAAACTACAATGAGCAGTTCTTC

V gene: TRBV29-1
J gene: TRBJ2-7
clone size: NA
D gene: TRBD1
CDR3 length: 13
CDR3 protein: CSVKTGGFYEQYF
CDR3 DNA: TGCAGCGTTAAGACAGGGGGGTTCTACGAGCAGTACTTC

V gene: TRBV4-2
J gene: TRBJ1-6
clone size: once
D gene: NA
CDR3 length: 15
CDR3 protein: CASSQDLGVNSPLHF
CDR3 DNA: TGTGCCAGCAGCCAAGATCTCGGAGTTAATTCACCCCTCCACTTT

V gene: TRBV28
J gene: TRBJ2-1
clone size: NA
D gene: NA
CDR3 length: 16
CDR3 protein: CASNTVGGLSYNEQFF
CDR3 DNA: TGTGCCAGCAACACCGTGGGAGGACTCTCCTACAATGAGCAGTTCTTC

V gene: TRBV11-2
J gene: TRBJ2-2
clone size: NA
D gene: NA
CDR3 length: 11
CDR3 protein: CASALGGELFF
CDR3 DNA: TGTGCCAGCGCCCTAGGCGGGGAGCTGTTTTTT

V gene: TRBV19
J gene: TRBJ2-7
clone size: NA
D gene: TRBD1
CDR3 length: 14
CDR3 protein: CATQKGQGADEQYF
CDR3 DNA: TGTGCCACCCAAAAGGGACAGGGGGCCGACGAGCAGTACTTC

V gene: TRBV21-1
J gene: TRBJ1-5
clone size: few
D gene: NA
CDR3 length: 14
CDR3 protein: CASTTGECNQPQHF
CDR3 DNA: TGTGCCAGCACCACAGGGGAATGCAATCAGCCCCAGCATTTT

V gene: TRBV7-8
J gene: TRBJ2-7
clone size: NA
D gene: NA
CDR3 length: 14
CDR3 protein: CASSWQGFAYEQYF
CDR3 DNA: TGTGCCAGCAGCTGGCAGGGATTTGCCTACGAGCAGTACTTC

V gene: TRBV15
J gene: TRBJ2-5
clone size: NA
D gene: NA
CDR3 length: 14
CDR3 protein: CATSSRDGKETQYF
CDR3 DNA: TGTGCCACCAGCAGTAGGGACGGAAAAGAGACCCAGTACTTC

V gene: TRBV19
J gene: TRBJ2-7
clone size: NA
D gene: NA
CDR3 length: 16
CDR3 protein: CASREPRTLEAYEQYF
CDR3 DNA: TGTGCCAGTAGGGAACCCCGGACATTGGAAGCCTACGAGCAGTACTTC

V gene: TRBV9
J gene: TRBJ2-1
clone size: NA
D gene: NA
CDR3 length: 14
CDR3 protein: CASSPSHDQGEQFF
CDR3 DNA: TGTGCCAGCAGCCCAAGTCATGATCAGGGTGAGCAGTTCTTC

V gene: TRBV5-1
J gene: TRBJ1-1
clone size: few
D gene: NA
CDR3 length: 13
CDR3 protein: CASSWGHLTEAFF
CDR3 DNA: TGCGCCAGCAGCTGGGGACATCTCACTGAAGCTTTCTTT

V gene: TRBV5-1
J gene: TRBJ2-6
clone size: few
D gene: TRBD1
CDR3 length: 16
CDR3 protein: CASSLETGAGANVLTF
CDR3 DNA: TGCGCCAGCAGCTTGGAAACAGGGGCTGGGGCCAACGTCCTGACTTTC

V gene: TRBV11-2
J gene: TRBJ2-6
clone size: NA
D gene: NA
CDR3 length: 15
CDR3 protein: CASSFRVSGANVLTF
CDR3 DNA: TGTGCCAGCAGCTTCCGAGTCTCTGGGGCCAACGTCCTGACTTTC

V gene: TRBV4-1
J gene: TRBJ2-1
clone size: few
D gene: NA
CDR3 length: 12
CDR3 protein: CASSQEAGPQFF
CDR3 DNA: TGCGCCAGCAGCCAAGAAGCGGGTCCTCAGTTCTTC

V gene: TRBV6-4
J gene: TRBJ2-1
clone size: few
D gene: TRBD2
CDR3 length: 14
CDR3 protein: CASSESGSSGEQFF
CDR3 DNA: TGTGCCAGCAGTGAGAGCGGGAGCAGCGGTGAGCAGTTCTTC

V gene: TRBV28
J gene: TRBJ1-2
clone size: NA
D gene: NA
CDR3 length: 16
CDR3 protein: CASSLKFGFGSYGYTF
CDR3 DNA: TGTGCCAGCAGTTTAAAGTTTGGGTTTGGAAGCTATGGCTACACCTTC

V gene: TRBV28
J gene: TRBJ1-4
clone size: NA
D gene: NA
CDR3 length: 14
CDR3 protein: CASSMTGPNEKLFF
CDR3 DNA: TGTGCCAGCAGTATGACAGGCCCTAATGAAAAACTGTTTTTT

V gene: TRBV29-1
J gene: TRBJ1-4
clone size: once
D gene: TRBD1
CDR3 length: 14
CDR3 protein: CSAGQGASNEKLFF
CDR3 DNA: TGCAGCGCCGGGCAGGGGGCATCTAATGAAAAACTGTTTTTT

V gene: TRBV10-2
J gene: TRBJ2-3
clone size: NA
D gene: NA
CDR3 length: 12
CDR3 protein: CASSDGTDTQYF
CDR3 DNA: TGCGCCAGCAGTGACGGGACAGATACGCAGTATTTT

V gene: TRBV11-2
J gene: TRBJ2-7
clone size: NA
D gene: TRBD1
CDR3 length: 14
CDR3 protein: CASSLIQGAIEQYF
CDR3 DNA: TGTGCCAGCAGCTTAATTCAGGGGGCGATCGAGCAGTACTTC

V gene: TRBV27
J gene: TRBJ2-5
clone size: NA
D gene: NA
CDR3 length: 17
CDR3 protein: CASSRSAWNPSWETQYF
CDR3 DNA: TGTGCCAGCAGCAGAAGCGCGTGGAACCCGTCGTGGGAGACCCAGTACTTC

V gene: TRBV2
J gene: TRBJ2-5
clone size: NA
D gene: NA
CDR3 length: 11
CDR3 protein: CASTWGETQYF
CDR3 DNA: TGTGCCAGCACCTGGGGAGAGACCCAGTACTTC

V gene: TRBV10-2
J gene: TRBJ2-1
clone size: NA
D gene: NA
CDR3 length: 16
CDR3 protein: CASSDTATWIYNEQFF
CDR3 DNA: TGCGCCAGCAGTGATACGGCCACCTGGATTTACAATGAGCAGTTCTTC